The clone carrying this TCR beta chain came up many times. This sample stems from a study of T cells in Graves' hyperthyroidism and ophthalmopathy. What was amplified from RNA transcripts were TCR beta CDR3 regions. The study used the HTBI primer set for a first-round RT-PCR of the TCR CDR3. TCRdb redid the calling of the multiplex PCR reads with MiXCR, one entry per CDR3 protein. There are roughly 420,000 distinct CDR3 sequences in the sample; around 13% occur only once, and 5% to 6% lies in the top ten. Researchers defined stable Graves' hyperthyroidism as no ophthalmopathy progression within 18 months. Clinical symptoms, serum thyroxine, TRAb, thyroid ultrasound and orbital computed tomography informed diagnoses. The germline V gene encodes CDR1 SGHAT and CDR2 FQNNGV. The CDR3 runs 17 residues. V was cut by 4 bases and J by 4 bases, with 22 bases left in between.

This sequence originates from a woman aged 18 to 35 with Graves' hyperthyroidism. The chain is built from TRBV11-2 and TRBJ2-5; weak D call: TRBD2 (6 bases). Sequencing was carried out using blood. The CDR3 spells CASSSLLSGVKRETQYF. CDR3 sequence (DNA): TGTGCCAGCAGCTCACTCCTGTCGGGAGTTAAGAGAGAGACCCAGTACTTC.